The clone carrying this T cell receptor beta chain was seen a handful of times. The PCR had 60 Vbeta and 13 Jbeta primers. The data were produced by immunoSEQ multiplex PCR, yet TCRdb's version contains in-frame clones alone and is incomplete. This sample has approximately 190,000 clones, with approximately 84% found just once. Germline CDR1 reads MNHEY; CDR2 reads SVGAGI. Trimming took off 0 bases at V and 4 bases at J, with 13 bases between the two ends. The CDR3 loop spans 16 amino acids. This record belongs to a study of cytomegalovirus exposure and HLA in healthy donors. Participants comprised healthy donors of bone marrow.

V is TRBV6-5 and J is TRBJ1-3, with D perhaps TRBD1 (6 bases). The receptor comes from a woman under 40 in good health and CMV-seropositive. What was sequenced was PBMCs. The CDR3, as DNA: TGTGCCAGCAGTTACTCAACAGGGACGAGAGGAAACACCATATATTTT. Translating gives CASSYSTGTRGNTIYF.